Listed below are T cell receptor beta chains from one sample, sequenced in a study of T-cell memory formation after mild COVID-19. TCRdb itself ran the 5' RACE reads through MiXCR, one entry per CDR3 protein. The sample includes roughly 300,000 distinct CDR3 sequences, 8.2% seen only once; the top ten take 22%. The sample comprised PBMCs or a T cell subset sorted from them (not recorded which). These receptors originate from a young man who had mild COVID-19 (a few samples of this study predate the infection). Cell type and time point are not known. CDR3s include the opening cysteine and the closing phenylalanine or tryptophan.

TRBJ2-1	TRBV20-1	CSARPDDYYNEQFF
TRBJ1-5	TRBV18	CASSPRVVLGQGQPQHF
TRBJ1-2	TRBV7-8	CASSLGQTNYGYTF
TRBJ1-1	TRBV4-1	CASSQKTRAWDTEAFF
TRBJ1-1	TRBV13	CASIQSQGRAFF
TRBJ2-2	TRBV19	CASSIDRGFAGELFF
TRBJ1-1	TRBV5-1	CASSLDISGGGAFF
TRBJ1-1	TRBV10-3	CAISGTGGAGEAFF
TRBJ2-1	TRBV27	CASSLSGGPANEQFF
TRBJ2-5	TRBV20-1	CSARDPLATQYF
TRBJ1-1	TRBV5-8	CASSPRWGRNTEAFF
TRBJ2-6	TRBV20-1	CSAKETSGANVLTF
TRBJ2-5	TRBV6-5	CASTIRGGGVQETQYF
TRBJ2-7	TRBV4-1	CASSQAGRDPYEQYF
TRBJ2-5	TRBV20-1	CSAARPEETQYF
TRBJ1-2	TRBV7-2	CASSLLLGNYGYTF
TRBJ2-5	TRBV7-2	CASSFRGGHQETQYF
TRBJ2-7	TRBV5-5	CASSLGANSYEQYF
TRBJ1-3	TRBV4-1	CASSQGTGGSGNTIYF
TRBJ2-7	TRBV7-9	CASSPTGSSSYEQYF
TRBJ2-2	TRBV5-1	CASSLGLTGELFF
TRBJ2-7	TRBV18	CASHGTGTYEQYF
TRBJ2-7	TRBV15	CATSSPTGPIDEQYF
TRBJ1-1	TRBV7-8	CASSFRGKGTEAFF
TRBJ2-3	TRBV5-1	CASSVRALGAGTDTQYF
TRBJ1-4	TRBV5-1	CASSPTGFHEKLFF
TRBJ2-1	TRBV12-3/TRBV12-4	CASSLGGDRANEQFF
TRBJ2-5	TRBV7-2	CASSRRGSGQETQYF
TRBJ1-1	TRBV6-2/TRBV6-3	CASSYGENKAFF
TRBJ1-6	TRBV3-1	CASSQKDGLSYNSPLHF
TRBJ2-6	TRBV7-2	CARRVIVSGANVLTF
TRBJ1-2	TRBV3-1	CASSHGLYGYTF
TRBJ1-1	TRBV5-1	CASSGRQGLGTEAFF
TRBJ1-5	TRBV7-2	CASSDDSNQPQHF
TRBJ2-2	TRBV7-9	CASSEYRGPRTGELFF
TRBJ2-2	TRBV20-1	CSARTSDHEQNTGELFF
TRBJ2-1	TRBV6-5	CASFSNYNEQFF
TRBJ2-3	TRBV7-9	CASRPGLAGLSTDTQYF
TRBJ1-3	TRBV2	CASSVGPGVSGNTIYF
TRBJ2-5	TRBV7-2	CASSLRAGGQETQYF
TRBJ1-2	TRBV5-1	CASSWGAREDYGYTF
TRBJ1-2	TRBV6-4	CASSMEGQGIGANYGYTF
TRBJ2-1	TRBV5-1	CASREGVTSYNEQFF
TRBJ2-2	TRBV5-1	CASGDTGELFF
TRBJ1-1	TRBV28	CASPPRGGRSTEAFF